Detailed here is one TCR beta chain. This sample was included in a study of cytomegalovirus exposure and HLA in healthy donors. Germline lookup yields CDR1 MDHEN and CDR2 SYDVKM. The CDR3 sequence is 15 residues long. The V and J ends lost 5 bases and 2 bases, in that order; junction bases with no gene match: 7. PCR primers comprised 60 Vbeta and 13 Jbeta primers. Some clones are missing from TCRdb's copy, which holds only in-frame ones; the method was immunoSEQ multiplex PCR. The sample includes about 190,000 clones, around 77% seen only once; the top ten take about 1.6%. Sequenced input: PBMCs. The source is a woman younger than 35 in good health and CMV-seronegative. V gene TRBV28 combines with J gene TRBJ1-2, with 8 bases that match TRBD1. CDR3 sequence reads: CASSPPGDRNYGYTF. The CDR3 DNA reads TGTGCCAGCAGTCCCCCGGGGGACAGGAACTATGGCTACACCTTC.